This T cell receptor (beta chain) comes out of a study of breast tumors, draining lymph nodes, adjacent tissues. TCRdb fed the multiplex PCR reads into MiXCR, producing one record per CDR3 protein. The sample includes approximately 210,000 distinct CDR3 sequences, nearly 35% of them seen just once. This clonotype was counted many times. Its antigen is not identified. Study findings and constraints: Luminal-like breast cancer showed significantly greater tumor-nontumor repertoire similarity than basal-like breast cancer did. Most tumor T cells seemingly derive from lymph node, then expand in tumor. Compared with lymph nodes, tumors were less diverse; compared with nontumor tissue, more. Data only fit, rather than demonstrated, lymph node origin of most tumor T cells.

Axillary draining lymph nodes of breast cancer patients supplied the node samples. This receptor was taken from a female donor with breast cancer. Some clones in this sample may be carry-over from other donors' samples. The specimen was axillary lymph node tissue.

CDR3: CASSARGGVYEQYF. The CDR3 bases are TGTGCCAGTAGCGCTCGGGGGGGCGTCTACGAGCAGTACTTC. The V call is TRBV19, the J call TRBJ2-7; 8 nucleotides line up with TRBD2. The CDR3 consists of 14 residues. Germline CDR1 and CDR2: LNHDA and SQIVND (reference sequence). The V gene end was trimmed by 6 bases and the J gene end by 3 bases; junction bases not matched to a gene: 7.